These 9 T cell receptor beta chains share one sample of origin, sequenced in a study of T cells after yellow fever vaccination. TCRdb itself ran the 5' RACE reads through MiXCR, one entry per CDR3 protein. The sample gives over 300,000 distinct CDR3 sequences, approximately 4% of which show up once; roughly 25% is in the top ten. The sequences come from PBMCs, collected 5 days after the yellow fever booster vaccination. The receptors come from a man in his late teens or twenties who received the YFV17D yellow fever vaccine.

In this sample, this clonotype turned up many times. V gene TRBV29-1 combines with J gene TRBJ1-3; no clear D. There are 14 residues in the CDR3. V was pared by 1 base and J by 2 bases, with 9 bases between. Germline V lookup: CDR1 SQVTM, CDR2 ANQGSEA. In nucleotides, the CDR3 is TGCAGCGTTGAAGGGGAAGAGGCTGGAAACACCATATATTTT. Its translation is CSVEGEEAGNTIYF.

The chain recombines TRBV20-1 with TRBJ2-7; D might be TRBD1 (5 bases). The germline V gene has CDR1 DFQATT and CDR2 SNEGSKA (reference sequence). The CDR3 is 11 residues long. With 6 bases removed from V and 6 bases from J, the gap between germline ends came to 12 bases. Here the CDR3 reads CSAGLGSEQYV. The CDR3 coding sequence is TGCAGTGCGGGGCTAGGAAGCGAGCAGTACGTC.

The chain employs TRBV3-1 and TRBJ1-2; the match to TRBD1 covers 9 bases. The V gene's germline CDR1 is LGHDT and CDR2 YNNKEL (reference sequence). J lost 7 bases, V lost 5 bases, and 5 bases had no gene match. The CDR3 runs 13 residues. The CDR3 loop reads CASSFRTGVGYTF. The CDR3 DNA sequence: TGTGCCAGCAGCTTCCGGACAGGGGTTGGCTACACCTTC.

This clonotype was picked up many times. The rearrangement uses TRBV11-1 and TRBJ2-1, with 12 bases matching TRBD2. The CDR3 is 14 amino acids. Germline CDR1 SGHAT, CDR2 FQDESV (reference sequence). Trimming at V came to 2 bases and at J to 7 bases, leaving 0 bases not matched to a gene. Here the CDR3 DNA reads TGTGCCAGCAGCTTACTAGCGGGGGGGAATGAGCAGTTCTTC. Translating gives CASSLLAGGNEQFF.

This clonotype was picked up many times. The chain combines TRBV2 with TRBJ1-5, with D perhaps matching TRBD1 (6 bases). V lost 4 bases and J 2 bases, leaving 12 bases between the germline ends. The CDR3 is made up of 15 amino acids. Germline CDR1 is SNHLY and CDR2 is FYNNEI. CDR3 residues: CASSGYRAGNQPQHF. CDR3 in DNA: TGTGCCAGCAGTGGGTACAGGGCGGGCAATCAGCCCCAGCATTTT.

V gene TRBV7-8 combines with J gene TRBJ2-7; D gene uncertain. V was clipped by 4 bases and J by 2 bases, with 12 bases between them. From germline, CDR1 is SGHVS and CDR2 FQNEAQ. CDR3 size: 14 residues. The CDR3 loop is CASSSRGQPYEQYF. For the CDR3, the DNA is TGTGCCAGCAGCTCTCGTGGGCAACCCTACGAGCAGTACTTC.

The J gene is TRBJ2-1, the V gene TRBV19, with 12 bases lining up with TRBD2. From germline, CDR1 is LNHDA and CDR2 SQIVND (reference sequence). CDR3 length equals 14 residues. With V trimmed by 4 bases and J by 9 bases, 4 bases remained unmatched. CDR3: CASSRLAGEVEQFF. CDR3 in DNA: TGTGCCAGTAGTAGACTAGCGGGGGAAGTTGAGCAGTTCTTC.

This clonotype has more than one count but fewer than ten. This sequence joins TRBV11-2 and TRBJ2-3; no firm D call. This CDR3 contains 11 residues. V was shortened by 2 bases and J by 11 bases, with 8 bases between the two germline ends. Germline values: CDR1 SGHAT, CDR2 FQNNGV. Here the CDR3 DNA reads TGTGCCAGCAGCTTAAGGGTGGGGCAGTATTTT. Protein product: CASSLRVGQYF.

V is TRBV27 and J is TRBJ1-6, with D maybe TRBD1 (5 bases). The V end lost 6 bases, the J end lost 10 bases, and 19 bases lay between the germline ends. The CDR3 has 15 residues. Germline loops: CDR1 MNHEY, CDR2 SMNVEV (reference sequence). The CDR3 loop reads CASSPNGGTRSPLHF. As DNA, the CDR3 is TGTGCCAGCAGCCCTAACGGGGGTACTAGATCACCCCTCCACTTT.